This passage covers 8 T cell receptor beta chains from one sample sequenced in a study of shared T cell receptors in the human thymus. Generated by immunoSEQ multiplex PCR, the TCRdb table keeps only in-frame clones and is missing some. Of some 760,000 clones listed, 70% to 90% are singletons. These sequences were also reported in another study, on human thymus T cells.

The sequenced sample consisted of thymocytes. These TCRs come from a girl under three years old with a congenital heart defect.

V is TRBV15 and J is TRBJ2-7, with unresolved D. CDR1 and CDR2 (germline): LNHNV, YYDKDF (reference sequence). This CDR3 has 14 residues. V lost 5 bases and J 0 bases, leaving 11 bases between the germline ends. The CDR3 is CATSGVLPSYEQYF. As DNA, the CDR3 is TGTGCCACCAGCGGAGTTCTACCCTCCTACGAGCAGTACTTC. The variable domain in full, with the rest retrieved from reference TRBV15 and TRBJ2-7, is DAMVIQNPRYQVTQFGKPVTLSCSQTLNHNVMYWYQQKSSQAPKLLFHYYDKDFNNEADTPDNFQSRRPNTSFCFLDIRSPGLGDTAMYLCATSGVLPSYEQYFGPGTRLTVT.

This clone was detected only once. The V call is TRBV11-2, the J call TRBJ2-7; TRBD1 matches at 8 bases. This CDR3 contains 17 residues. Germline CDR1 and CDR2: SGHAT and FQNNGV. V lost 5 bases and J lost 3; bases outside the gene matches: 15. CDR3 nucleotide sequence: TGTGCCAGCAGCCCACCCCTCTCCGGGACAGGCTACTACGAGCAGTACTTC. It specifies CASSPPLSGTGYYEQYF.

The V gene is TRBV7-2, the J gene TRBJ2-3; D unclear. The CDR3 has 15 amino acids. The germline V gene encodes CDR1 SGHTA and CDR2 FQGNSA. V lost 6 bases and J 2 bases, leaving 15 bases between the germline ends. In DNA, the CDR3 is TGTGCCAGCAGTCCTGTCCGACTTCACACAGATACGCAGTATTTT. Translating it yields CASSPVRLHTDTQYF.

This clone has a handful of counts. CDR3 sequence: CASSPRTGRYGYTF. The CDR3 DNA reads TGTGCCAGCAGCCCTAGGACAGGGCGGTATGGCTACACCTTC. The V gene is TRBV2, the J gene TRBJ1-2; 8 nucleotides align to TRBD1. From germline, CDR1 is SNHLY and CDR2 FYNNEI. V lost 6 bases to trimming and J lost 5 bases; unmatched junction nucleotides: 8. The CDR3 runs 14 residues.

The chain couples TRBV2 to TRBJ1-1, with D maybe TRBD1 (5 bases). V gave up 3 bases and J gave up 3 bases, with 11 bases separating them. CDR3 length: 14 residues. Germline V gene data show CDR1 as SNHLY and CDR2 as FYNNEI. The CDR3 DNA is TGTGCCAGCAGTGATGGGGAAGGGGACACTGAAGCTTTCTTT. This sequence encodes CASSDGEGDTEAFF.

The chain is built from TRBV4-1 and TRBJ1-5; 7 positions match TRBD1. V shed 0 bases and J 4 bases; nucleotides not matched to a gene: 9. Looked up from germline, CDR1 is MGHRA and CDR2 is YSYEKL. The CDR3 length is 17 residues. CDR3 coding DNA: TGCGCCAGCAGCCAAGATACCCCCGACAGGGCTAATCAGCCCCAGCATTTT. This translates into CASSQDTPDRANQPQHF.

The rearrangement uses TRBV6-7 and TRBJ2-5, with unresolved D. The last part of the DNA fits TRBJ2-7 better; the J call may be wrong. TRBV6-7 is given ORF status, its function remaining uncertain. The CDR3 length is 11 residues. The CDR3: CPWAEDYEQYF. The DNA for the CDR3 is TGTCCATGGGCAGAGGACTACGAGCAGTACTTC.

V is TRBV5-6 and J is TRBJ2-3; no clear D. CDR1 is SGHDT, CDR2 YYEEEE, per germline. There are 12 residues in the CDR3. With 6 bases removed from V and 13 bases from J, the gap between germline ends came to 18 bases. CDR3 nucleotides: TGTGCCAGCAACAAAGGCAGGTGGGTGAAGTATTTT. It encodes CASNKGRWVKYF.